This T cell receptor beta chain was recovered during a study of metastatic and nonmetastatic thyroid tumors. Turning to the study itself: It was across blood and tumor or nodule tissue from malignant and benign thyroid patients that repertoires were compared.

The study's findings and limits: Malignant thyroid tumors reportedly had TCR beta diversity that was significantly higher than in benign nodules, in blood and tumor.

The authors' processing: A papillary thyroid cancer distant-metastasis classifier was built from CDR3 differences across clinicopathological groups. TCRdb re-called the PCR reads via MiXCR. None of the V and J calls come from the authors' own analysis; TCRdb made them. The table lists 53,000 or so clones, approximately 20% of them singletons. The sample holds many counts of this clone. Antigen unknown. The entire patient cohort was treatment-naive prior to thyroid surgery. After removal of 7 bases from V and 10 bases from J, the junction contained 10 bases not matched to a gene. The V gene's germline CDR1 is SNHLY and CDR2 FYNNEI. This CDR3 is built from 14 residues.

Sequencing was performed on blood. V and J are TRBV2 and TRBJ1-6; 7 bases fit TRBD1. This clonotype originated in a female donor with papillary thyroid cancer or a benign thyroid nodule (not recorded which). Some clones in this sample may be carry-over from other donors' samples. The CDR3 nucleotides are TGTGCCAGCACTCAGGGGGGCGGTCCATCACCCCTCCACTTT. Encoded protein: CASTQGGGPSPLHF.